These 29 T cell receptor beta chains were all obtained from the same sample, sequenced in a study of T cells after posttransplantation cyclophosphamide. Sequencing was performed with immunoSEQ multiplex PCR; in TCRdb, only in-frame clones are kept and a portion is missing. The data hold 20,000 to 25,000 clones, with around 73% observed a single time. Sequenced material: memory CD4+ T cells sorted from PBMCs. These receptors originate from a woman aged 55 to 70 in good health, CMV-negative, and a related stem cell transplant donor.

A word on this clone: The germline gene is not matched at one end of the junction; a read error may be the cause. The V and J genes are TRBV4-3 and TRBJ1-1, with D possibly matching TRBD1 (6 bases). Germline V gene data show CDR1 as LGHNA and CDR2 as YSLEER. The CDR3 has 13 amino acids. CDR3 sequence reads: CASSQDMGAGASF. The CDR3 coding sequence is TGCGCCAGCAGCCAAGATATGGGGGCCGGGGCTTCCTTT.

The CDR3 here is CASSFGTSGGTDTQYF. The CDR3 DNA reads as TGTGCCAGCAGCTTTGGAACTAGCGGGGGCACAGATACGCAGTATTTT. The chain joins TRBV7-9 to TRBJ2-3; 10 bases match TRBD2. CDR1 is SEHNR, CDR2 FQNEAQ, per germline (reference sequence). With V trimmed by 3 bases and J by 1 base, 4 bases remained unmatched. This CDR3 contains 16 residues.

V gene TRBV7-6 combines with J gene TRBJ2-7; D is perhaps TRBD1 (6 bases). The V end lost 4 bases, the J end lost 7 bases, and 14 bases lay between the germline ends. The CDR3 totals 13 residues. Germline V gene data show CDR1 as SGHVS and CDR2 as FNYEAQ. Here the CDR3 DNA reads TGTGCCAGCAGCTCCTCACAGGGTCGGGAGCAGTACTTC. This encodes CASSSSQGREQYF.

Here the CDR3 DNA reads TGTGCCACCCGGGGGAACGGTCCCAATCAGCCCCAGCATTTT. The encoded protein is CATRGNGPNQPQHF. This chain links TRBV6-1 with TRBJ1-5, with a tentative D call TRBD1 (5 bases). CDR1 is MNHNS, CDR2 SASEGT, per germline. Trimming removed 10 bases at V and 3 bases at J, with 16 bases between. The CDR3 runs 14 residues.

The rearrangement joins TRBV4-1 to TRBJ2-7, with 7 bases lining up with TRBD1. With 10 bases clipped from V and 2 bases from J, the junction kept 11 bases outside the gene matches. The CDR3 is made up of 14 amino acids. Germline V gives CDR1 MGHRA, CDR2 YSYEKL. The CDR3 DNA reads as TGCGCCACCAAGTGGGGGACAGCAACCTACGAGCAGTACTTC. Encoded protein: CATKWGTATYEQYF.

J is TRBJ2-7 and V is TRBV7-2, with D possibly being TRBD2 (6 bases). Per the germline V gene, CDR1 is SGHTA and CDR2 is FQGNSA. Trimming removed 4 bases from V and 6 bases from J, with 16 bases in between. The CDR3 is made up of 14 amino acids. In DNA form, the CDR3 reads TGTGCCAGCAGCTCGTTGACTAGTTTCGCCGAGCAGTACTTC. The encoded protein is CASSSLTSFAEQYF. The whole variable domain, filled in from reference TRBV7-2 and TRBJ2-7, reads GAGVSQSPSNKVTEKGKDVELRCDPISGHTALYWYRQSLGQGLEFLIYFQGNSAPDKSGLPSDRFSAERTGGSVSTLTIQRTQQEDSAVYLCASSSLTSFAEQYFGPGTRLTVT.

The chain is built from TRBV7-8 and TRBJ1-5, with D uncertain. Looked up from germline, CDR1 is SGHVS and CDR2 is FQNEAQ. The ends were cut back, 1 base at V and 9 bases at J, with 10 bases in the middle. There are 13 residues in the CDR3. CDR3 in DNA: TGTGCCAGCAGCTTAGAGATTAGCCGGCCCCAGCATTTT. This encodes CASSLEISRPQHF.

This chain joins TRBV18 and TRBJ1-3; D might be TRBD1 (5 bases). CDR1 and CDR2 from the germline V gene are KGHSH and LQKENI. The CDR3 loop spans 15 amino acids. Trimming pared 4 bases from V and 2 bases from J, leaving 12 bases between. The CDR3 DNA reads TGTGCCAGCTCACTCATGACAGAAACTGGAAACACCATATATTTT. This encodes CASSLMTETGNTIYF.

V and J are TRBV9 and TRBJ2-5; D possibly corresponds to TRBD2 (5 bases). This CDR3 contains 13 residues. Germline CDR1 SGDLS, CDR2 YYNGEE. The ends were cut back, 3 bases at V and 7 bases at J, with 13 bases in the middle. Here the CDR3 reads CASSADYAGTQYF. The CDR3, as DNA: TGTGCCAGCAGCGCCGACTATGCGGGGACCCAGTACTTC. The full variable domain, with the rest looked up from reference TRBV9 and TRBJ2-5, is DSGVTQTPKHLITATGQRVTLRCSPRSGDLSVYWYQQSLDQGLQFLIQYYNGEERAKGNILERFSAQQFPDLHSELNLSSLELGDSALYFCASSADYAGTQYFGPGTRLLVL.

This chain connects TRBV4-2 to TRBJ2-3; 10 bases map to TRBD2. The CDR3 totals 16 residues. J was trimmed by 1 base and V by 5 bases; bases with no gene match: 6. Germline V gene lookup returns CDR1 LGHNA and CDR2 YNFKEQ. CDR3 sequence reads: CASSASGTSGTDTQYF. The CDR3 DNA reads as TGTGCCAGCAGCGCCTCCGGGACTAGCGGCACAGATACGCAGTATTTT.

The rearrangement uses TRBV7-9 and TRBJ1-2; the match to TRBD1 covers 7 bases. Germline trimming cut 2 bases from V and 5 bases from J; bases unmatched to any gene: 8. The germline gives CDR1 SEHNR, CDR2 FQNEAQ (reference sequence). The CDR3 runs to 15 residues. The CDR3: CASSLRRSGGYGYTF. DNA of the CDR3: TGTGCCAGCAGCTTAAGGCGGTCAGGGGGGTATGGCTACACCTTC.

The chain links TRBV7-8 to TRBJ2-1; perhaps TRBD1 as D (6 bases). The CDR3 sequence is 14 residues long. Trimming shortened V by 5 bases and J by 9 bases, and 17 bases separated the two germline ends. The V gene's germline CDR1 is SGHVS and CDR2 FQNEAQ. The CDR3 DNA is TGTGCCAGCAGCCACATCAACAGGGCTCCTGAGCAGTTCTTC. Its protein product is CASSHINRAPEQFF.

J is TRBJ2-1 and V is TRBV7-2; 8 positions match TRBD1. The CDR3 contains 15 residues. The V and J ends lost 5 bases and 8 bases, in that order; junction bases with no gene match: 11. Germline CDR1 reads SGHTA; CDR2 reads FQGNSA. CDR3 sequence: CASSPRDRGSDEQFF. DNA for the CDR3: TGTGCCAGCAGCCCCCGAGACAGGGGAAGCGATGAGCAGTTCTTC.

This chain joins TRBV11-2 and TRBJ1-2; no clear D gene. V was pared by 5 bases and J by 6 bases, with 16 bases between. CDR1 is SGHAT and CDR2 is FQNNGV in the germline V gene. The CDR3 extends over 14 amino acids. The CDR3 loop reads CASSPRLTSHGYTF. The CDR3 DNA follows: TGTGCCAGCAGCCCGAGACTTACCTCTCATGGCTACACCTTC.

CDR3 loop: CASSFGTGGYEQYF. In DNA form, the CDR3 reads TGTGCCAGCAGCTTTGGGACAGGGGGTTACGAGCAGTACTTC. V is TRBV7-2 and J is TRBJ2-7, with 11 bases identical to TRBD1. The length of the CDR3 is 14 residues. CDR1 SGHTA and CDR2 FQGNSA come from the germline V gene. With V trimmed by 3 bases and J by 4 bases, 2 bases remained unmatched.

In its sample, this clone was seen once. The V call is TRBV5-4, the J call TRBJ2-1; TRBD2 matches 9 bases. CDR3 length: 15 residues. CDR1 and CDR2 (germline): SGHNT, YYREEE (reference sequence). Germline trimming cut 4 bases from V and 3 bases from J; bases unmatched to any gene: 5. The CDR3: CASSRSGSGYNEQFF. The CDR3 bases are TGTGCCAGCAGCCGTAGCGGGAGCGGCTACAATGAGCAGTTCTTC. Combining the CDR3 with reference TRBV5-4 and TRBJ2-1 gives the whole variable domain ETGVTQSPTHLIKTRGQQVTLRCSSQSGHNTVSWYQQALGQGPQFIFQYYREEENGRGNFPPRFSGLQFPNYSSELNVNALELDDSALYLCASSRSGSGYNEQFFGPGTRLTVL.

This clone was observed a few times. The chain recombines TRBV6-6 with TRBJ1-3; D not certain. CDR1 and CDR2 from the germline V gene are MNHNY and SVGAGI (reference sequence). V lost 2 bases and J 7 bases, leaving 9 bases between the germline ends. The CDR3 is made up of 13 amino acids. The CDR3 reads CASSYESRNTIYF. The CDR3 nucleotides read TGTGCCAGCAGTTACGAGTCTCGGAACACCATATATTTT.

In DNA form, the CDR3 reads TGTGCCAGCACCCCAAACATCAGGGCCACTGAAGCTTTCTTT. Protein: CASTPNIRATEAFF. The chain recombines TRBV28 with TRBJ1-1, with D perhaps TRBD1 (5 bases). Germline CDR1 reads MDHEN; CDR2 reads SYDVKM. The CDR3 loop spans 14 amino acids. The V end lost 7 bases, the J end lost 4 bases, and 16 bases lay between the germline ends.

The gene calls are TRBV11-1 and TRBJ1-2, with 7 bases identical to TRBD1. The germline gives CDR1 SGHAT, CDR2 FQDESV (reference sequence). V lost 3 bases, J lost 4 bases, and 14 bases stayed unmatched. The CDR3 is made up of 17 amino acids. CDR3: CASSFSQGEKPSYGYTF. The DNA of the CDR3 is TGTGCCAGCAGCTTCAGCCAGGGGGAGAAGCCCTCCTATGGCTACACCTTC.

The rearrangement uses TRBV7-9 and TRBJ2-3; D is unresolved. Germline CDR1 and CDR2: SEHNR and FQNEAQ (reference sequence). The CDR3 extends over 14 amino acids. Trimming shortened V by 5 bases and J by 1 base, and 10 bases separated the two germline ends. In DNA form, the CDR3 reads TGTGCCAGCAGCCCTTCCCTCGGCACAGATACGCAGTATTTT. Its protein product is CASSPSLGTDTQYF.

This rearrangement joins TRBV7-3 to TRBJ2-1; possible D gene TRBD2, 6 bases. CDR1 is SGHTA and CDR2 is FQGTGA in the germline V gene. CDR3 size: 15 residues. V was trimmed by 5 bases and J by 4 bases, leaving 15 bases between them. The DNA for the CDR3 is TGTGCCAGCAGCCCCTGGCTAGCGTCATACAATGAGCAGTTCTTC. It translates to CASSPWLASYNEQFF.

This clone appeared once. CDR3 nucleotide sequence: TGTGCCAGTAGTAGCGACAGGGTGCGTGATCAGCCCCAGCATTTT. As protein: CASSSDRVRDQPQHF. This chain connects TRBV19 to TRBJ1-5, with 7 positions matching TRBD1. The CDR3 loop spans 15 amino acids. CDR1 LNHDA and CDR2 SQIVND come from the germline V gene (reference sequence). The ends lost 4 bases at V and 5 bases at J; junction bases unmatched: 8.

The chain couples TRBV11-2 to TRBJ2-3, with TRBD2 matching over 11 bases. The CDR3 covers 14 residues. V was clipped by 6 bases and J by 7 bases; unmatched bases: 6. Germline CDR1 and CDR2: SGHAT and FQNNGV. The CDR3 coding sequence is TGTGCCAGCAGACAGACTAGCGGGGTATATACGCAGTATTTT. It translates to CASRQTSGVYTQYF.

As for this clone: Germline and junction disagree at one end, which may indicate a read error. The chain has TRBV6-6 and TRBJ2-7, with 13 bases identical to TRBD2. CDR1 is MNHNY and CDR2 is SVGAGI in the germline V gene (reference sequence). The CDR3 totals 15 residues. The CDR3: CVSSSGTSGVYEQYF. For the CDR3, the DNA is TGTGTCAGCAGCTCCGGGACTAGCGGGGTGTACGAGCAGTACTTC.

This sequence joins TRBV28 and TRBJ1-2; 8 bases match TRBD1. There are 14 residues in the CDR3. Germline V gene sequence: CDR1 MDHEN, CDR2 SYDVKM. With 2 bases clipped from V and 7 bases from J, the junction kept 6 bases outside the gene matches. In nucleotides, the CDR3 is TGTGCCAGCAGTTTACAGGGGGCGATAATTGGCTACACCTTC. This gives the protein CASSLQGAIIGYTF.

The rearrangement uses TRBV4-1 and TRBJ2-1; perhaps TRBD1 as D (6 bases). V was clipped by 0 bases and J by 6 bases, with 9 bases between them. The CDR3 is made up of 14 amino acids. The germline V gene has CDR1 MGHRA and CDR2 YSYEKL. The DNA of the CDR3 is TGCGCCAGCAGCCAAGATACAGGGACCAATGAGCAGTTCTTC. As protein: CASSQDTGTNEQFF.

This clone has just one count. This chain connects TRBV5-1 to TRBJ1-2, with 8 bases matching TRBD1. J gave up 6 bases and V 4 bases, and 8 bases lay outside the gene matches. The CDR3 runs to 14 residues. The germline CDR1 and CDR2 sequences are SGHRS and YFSETQ. In DNA, the CDR3 is TGCGCCAGCAGCCAAGGACAGGGAGTAAATGGCTACACCTTC. Its protein is CASSQGQGVNGYTF.

The table lists this clone with a count of one. The J gene is TRBJ2-2, the V gene TRBV2; no firm D call. This CDR3 has 13 residues. Trimming took 6 bases from V and 0 from J, leaving 5 bases between them. CDR1 SNHLY and CDR2 FYNNEI come from the germline V gene. The CDR3 sequence is CASSTTNTGELFF. The CDR3 DNA follows: TGTGCCAGCAGCACAACGAACACCGGGGAGCTGTTTTTT.

V and J are TRBV18 and TRBJ2-3, with D unresolved. The germline CDR1 and CDR2 sequences are KGHSH and LQKENI. The CDR3 contains 13 residues. Trimming shortened V by 1 base and J by 6 bases, and 8 bases separated the two germline ends. The CDR3 DNA sequence: TGTGCCAGCTCACCACGCCCTCAGGATACGCAGTATTTT. Amino acid sequence: CASSPRPQDTQYF.